Below, 3 T cell receptor beta chains from the same sample are listed, as sequenced in a study of blood T cell repertoires in COVID-19. Sequenced by immunoSEQ multiplex PCR; TCRdb stores in-frame clones only, minus some. This table holds about 55,000 clones, almost 90% found once. The sample comprised peripheral blood. These receptors were collected from a man between 60 and 70 years old with active COVID-19.

The V call is TRBV5-1, the J call TRBJ1-4; weak D call: TRBD1 (5 bases). Trimming took off 3 bases at V and 4 bases at J, with 19 bases between the two ends. The V gene's germline CDR1 is SGHRS and CDR2 YFSETQ. The CDR3 runs to 17 residues. CDR3 nucleotides: TGCGCCAGCAGCTATGGGGGGTTAAGGGCAGATAATGAAAAACTGTTTTTT. Translated: CASSYGGLRADNEKLFF.

The genes are TRBV5-5 and TRBJ2-3; TRBD2 agrees at 8 bases. The germline V gene has CDR1 SGHKS and CDR2 YYEKEE (reference sequence). J lost 2 bases, V lost 0 bases, and 5 bases had no gene match. The CDR3 extends over 16 amino acids. DNA of the CDR3: TGTGCCAGCAGCTTGGTAGCGGGACCTGTCACAGATACGCAGTATTTT. Amino acid sequence: CASSLVAGPVTDTQYF.

V and J are TRBV10-2 and TRBJ2-6, with a possible D match to TRBD2 (5 bases). V was cut by 2 bases and J by 4 bases, with 9 bases left in between. Germline CDR1 reads WSHSY; CDR2 reads SAAADI. This CDR3 spans 15 amino acids. CDR3: CASSERRSGANVLTF. CDR3 nucleotide sequence: TGCGCCAGCAGTGAGAGGAGGTCAGGGGCCAACGTCCTGACTTTC.